This T cell receptor (beta chain) was obtained from a study of cytomegalovirus exposure and HLA in healthy donors (dated by TCRdb to the late 2010s). In terms of the full investigation: In an earlier analysis of roughly 590 of the donors, approximately 260 Gb of sequence data and 90 million to 120 million unique TCR beta sequences from some 170 million T cells were reported. Around 300 gigabases of sequencing data and around 87 million unique TCR sequences were included in an early release covering about 620 HLA-typed donors. The genetic ancestry cluster associated with self-reported Caucasian donors included 80% to 90% of the roughly 410 genotyped donors. The study was designed to test whether signatures of past pathogen exposure could be identified by cataloging public T cell receptors. Using immunosequencing, the study profiled T cell repertoires from around 670 subjects and related those repertoires to cytomegalovirus serostatus. Besides the first cohort of around 700 subjects, a separate validation cohort made up of over a hundred different subjects was used. High-throughput TCR immunosequencing, statistical association of individual TCRs with disease status, and machine learning were combined to predict cytomegalovirus infection status. In a later analysis, previously published TCR beta repertoires from several hundred donors were re-analyzed and high-resolution HLA genotyping was added so that TCR occurrence patterns could be studied. In the later analysis, no new phenotypic data were used to find candidate immune exposures; instead, reliance was placed on TCR beta sequences and their occurrence across donors. An earlier analysis of 500 to 750 of the donors applied high-throughput TCR beta sequencing to assess whether each TCR beta V gene segment acted as functional or pseudogenic. Donor age, sex, ethnicity and CMV serostatus were compiled alongside the repertoire data. A later genetic analysis took genome-wide SNP genotypes for about three fifths of the roughly 670 donors and used that subset as a discovery cohort. All discovery cohort repertoires had been generated using a single sequencing platform. HLA typing covered class I and class II loci at four-digit resolution. The number of donors typed differed by locus, with about 629-630 for A, B, C, DRB1 and DQB1, around 500 for DQA1, some 570 for DPA1, and around 430 for DPB1. Five DR-DQ haplotypes were handled as single units for association and clustering, since linkage in the cohort was strong. Across 398 genotyped donors of the cohort, an average of approximately 200,000 unique TCR beta nucleotide sequences per donor were sequenced, and 15% to 20% of those sequences were non-productive. Study-wide conclusions, independent of this receptor: In a later analysis, HLA-associated TCR beta chains were found to be more clonally expanded and to have lower generation probabilities than equally common non-associated chains. In this cohort, only TCR beta chains were sequenced, and detectable features were limited by the absence of alpha or paired-chain data. HLA typing was unavailable for some donors at each locus, so association tests used only the typed subset. The study gave a list of roughly 150 TCR beta chains associated with cytomegalovirus. Because counts were too low, around 17 rarely observed V segments, including chromosome 9 orphons, were left out of the earlier analysis of approximately 500 of the donors. An association between a missense DCLRE1C variant and V-gene and J-gene trimming of TCR beta chains was found in a later genetic analysis and replicated in an independent cohort. A few of the identified cytomegalovirus-associated TCR beta chains were confirmed in vitro to be specific for cytomegalovirus antigens. A cluster of highly shared sequence variants was judged likely to represent a technical artifact of the sequencing pipeline. Most TCR sequences were observed very rarely across donors, whereas some public TCRs were present in many individuals. A further reported finding was that TCR beta sequences accurately predicted the HLA-A and HLA-B alleles for most subjects in the first cohort. Cytomegalovirus status was reported to be diagnosed by the classifier with high specificity and sensitivity in both the original and validation cohorts. At a false discovery rate of 0.05, a later analysis linked 15,000 to 20,000 TCR beta sequences to specific HLA alleles. Roughly uniform sequencing depth across donors was assumed in presence/absence analyses, although this assumption may not hold. According to the authors, the approach could potentially be generalized to other disease states and immunological phenotypes. In a later analysis, TCR association rates were found to vary across HLA loci, with the most associated TCRs seen for DRB1 alleles and the fewest for HLA-C alleles. In a later genetic analysis, fewer N-insertions in productive TCRs were reported among donors in an Asian-associated ancestry cluster than the approximately 670-donor mean. Linkage disequilibrium might explain the correlated functional status among segregating V segments, but an unknown experimental factor could not be ruled out. Because the 87-base-pair reads could not distinguish some IMGT-functional V segments, including TRBV6-2 and TRBV6-3, those segments were excluded. For the cohort, immune exposure information was limited to CMV serostatus. Assigning TCR associations to individual alleles was difficult when HLA alleles, especially DR and DQ, strongly co-occurred. According to a later analysis, parvovirus B19, influenza, CMV and Epstein-Barr virus appeared linked to several top co-occurrence clusters. Broadly in line with IMGT annotations, most TCR beta V segments showed up in productive rearrangements about 87% or about 30% of the time in an earlier analysis of approximately 600 of the donors. In a later analysis, most CMV-associated TCR beta chains were found to appear HLA-restricted, with HLA associations seemingly driven largely by CMV exposure.

CDR3 length: 15 amino acids, cysteine to phenylalanine. Here the CDR3 DNA is all that survives: 45 bases in frame from base 1. V lost 7 bases and J lost 4 bases, and the count of bases not matched to a germline gene is 11. CDR1 and CDR2 are drawn from the germline V gene: MNHEY, SVGAGI. Comments on this clone: Its antigen is unknown. No base quality values were provided; no much bigger clone lies one nucleotide off.

The cohort was made up of roughly 670 healthy bone marrow donors. At the time of sampling, every cohort member was nominally healthy, though immune exposures that went unrecorded were likely present. The donor tested CMV seronegative and was one of the 352 seronegative cohort members. Every donor gave a peripheral blood sample, and the peripheral blood mononuclear cells from that sample were used for TCR beta sequencing. The Qiagen DNeasy Blood Extraction Kit was used to extract genomic DNA from the blood cell samples. Receptors were amplified or captured by the immunoSEQ multiplex PCR assay. For the multiplex PCR, a mixture combining 60 forward primers for TCR Vbeta segments and 13 reverse primers for TCR Jbeta segments was used. A multiplex PCR assay on genomic DNA amplified the CDR3 region of rearranged TCR beta genes. The Illumina HiSeq System was used to sequence the amplified TCR beta libraries as 87-base-pair reads. On the authors' methods: A later analysis tallied about 77 million unique TCR beta chains across the 666 repertoires, and about 12 million of those chains were shared by two or more donors. Raw reads were error-corrected and collapsed into unique sequences by a nearest-neighbor algorithm in which closely related sequences were merged to remove PCR and sequencing errors. CDR3 sequences were aligned to IMGT reference sequences to assign V, D and J gene segments. Each retained sequence needed at least a six-nucleotide match to both a V gene segment and a J gene segment. Rearrangements were classified as productive when the CDR3 lacked stop codons and remained in frame with V and J, and all other rearrangements were classified as non-productive. CDR3 was defined according to IMGT convention as the region running from the second conserved V-encoded cysteine to the conserved J-encoded phenylalanine. Sequences without an unambiguous match to a single V gene segment were excluded from the earlier analysis of about 640 of the donors. In an earlier analysis of approximately 590 of the donors, a V segment was called functional when productive rearrangements were above 56.7%, and segregating when the standard deviation between donors exceeded 5%. A statistical classification framework was developed to diagnose cytomegalovirus status using the catalog of TCR beta chain sequences. In a later analysis, TCR nucleotide sequences were compared against IMGT/GENE-DB human TR gene sequences so that V and J genes could be assigned. A later analysis assigned CDR3 sequences and most-parsimonious VDJ recombination scenarios with the TCRdist pipeline. In a later analysis, every TCR beta chain was defined by the combination of its CDR3 amino acid sequence and its V-gene family, and reads without a unique V-gene family were dropped. To address suspected cross-contamination and a sequencing artifact, a later analysis removed 592 highly shared, low-generation-probability nucleotide sequences. In a later analysis, a clonal expansion index for each public chain was calculated from normalized within-repertoire ranks of inferred template counts. In a later analysis, generation probabilities were computed with a VDJ recombination model fitted to out-of-frame rearrangements, and the resulting probabilities were checked against IGoR. A later analysis scored TCR-TCR, TCR-HLA and TCR-CMV co-occurrence with hypergeometric tests, applying a repertoire-size bias correction to TCR pairs. To estimate false discovery rates, a later analysis permuted the HLA or CMV assignments 20 times. In a later analysis, co-occurring TCRs were grouped with DBSCAN, and TCRdist sequence similarity was added when clustering was performed within HLA-allele-positive subsets. Repertoires with fewer than 30,000 or more than 120,000 public chains were left out of co-occurrence clustering, as were five repertoires with anomalous nucleotide sharing. TCRdb carries this immuneACCESS record with in-frame sequences only. Its versions omit some clonotypes, under half of them owing to an unresolved V gene in the studies checked, with the rest unexplained. V, J and clone size reflect that table, while D and trimming were determined from the DNA. The sample table records around 150,000 clones; less than 85% of these occur just once. Jointly, the top ten make up about 1.3% of the sample.

Sequencing input: PBMCs. The V and J genes are TRBV6-5 and TRBJ2-5; 8 of the junction bases match TRBD2. This clonotype was obtained from a man in his 60s in good health and CMV-seronegative. This receptor has the CDR3 CASTRKAGERETQYF. The bases are TGTGCCAGCACCCGAAAAGCGGGAGAGAGAGAGACCCAGTACTTC.